This TCR beta chain appears in the sequencing data of a study of T cells after yellow fever vaccination. Study-level findings and limits: Post-booster samples contained most primary-vaccination clones (more than 95% CD4, about 90% CD8). Peaking on day 5 versus 15, the secondary response was faster but weaker.

This clonotype was picked up a small number of times. Its antigen remains unidentified. The CDR3 is 15 residues long. The germline gives CDR1 SNHLY, CDR2 FYNNEI. The trim removed 2 bases at V and 5 bases at J, leaving 1 base unmatched. TCRdb re-analysed the 5' RACE reads in MiXCR, keeping a single row per CDR3 protein. This table has fewer than 450,000 distinct CDR3 sequences, about 9.9% appearing once. This sequence originates from a man younger than 30 who received the YFV17D yellow fever vaccine. V gene TRBV2 combines with J gene TRBJ2-2, with 11 bases that match TRBD2. The source was PBMCs, collected on the day of the first yellow fever vaccination. DNA for the CDR3: TGTGCCAGCAGTGAAATAGCGGGGGGGACCGGGGAGCTGTTTTTT. It yields the protein CASSEIAGGTGELFF. Drawing the rest from reference TRBV2 and TRBJ2-2, the complete variable domain is EPEVTQTPSHQVTQMGQEVILRCVPISNHLYFYWYRQILGQKVEFLVSFYNNEISEKSEIFDDQFSVERPDGSNFTLKIRSTKLEDSAMYFCASSEIAGGTGELFFGEGSRLTVL.